This T cell receptor (delta chain) was obtained from a study of gamma-delta T cells after stem cell transplantation. From germline, CDR1 is GEAIGNYY and CDR2 EKD. The trim removed 0 bases at V and 1 base at J, leaving 5 bases unmatched. The CDR3 has 16 residues. This clone is categorized as large. TCRdb fed the RT-PCR reads into CATT to redo clone calling. Found here are a few thousand delta-chain clones, around a third of them singletons; the top ten hold less than 45%. V usage is TRDV2 and J usage is TRDJ1, with 9 bases fitting TRDD3. The origin of this receptor is a human donor. It is not recorded whose cells these are; they may come from a transplant donor. The sequenced sample consisted of gamma-delta T cells. The CDR3 DNA sequence: TGTGCCTGTGACACCTATAACTGGGGGACCACCGATAAACTCATCTTT. Protein product: CACDTYNWGTTDKLIF.